One and the same sample provided the 26 T cell receptor beta chains below, sequenced in a study of early T cells in non-severe SARS-CoV-2 infection. TCRdb re-derived calls from the 5' RACE reads in MiXCR, one entry per CDR3 protein. The sample contains approximately 62,000 distinct CDR3 sequences, roughly an eighth of which appear only once. The sequencing sample was made of whole blood. Every receptor here comes from an adult who was a healthcare worker with PCR-confirmed SARS-CoV-2 infection or an uninfected control (not recorded which).

In its sample, this clonotype was seen many times. The rearrangement uses TRBV9 and TRBJ2-1, with TRBD2 matching 8 bases. The CDR3 sequence is 16 residues long. Per germline, CDR1 SGDLS and CDR2 YYNGEE. V was clipped by 6 bases and J by 8 bases; unmatched bases: 16. The DNA of the CDR3 is TGTGCCAGCACCCCAGGGCACGGGAGGGCCCTCGATGAGCAGTTCTTC. This sequence encodes CASTPGHGRALDEQFF.

The chain has TRBV5-1 and TRBJ2-1, with D uncertain. The CDR3 sequence is 15 residues long. Germline V CDR1 and CDR2: SGHRS, YFSETQ. The V gene lost 0 bases and the J gene lost 5 bases, with 12 bases spanning the gap. The CDR3 sequence: CASSLAPRSNNEQFF. The CDR3 nucleotides are TGCGCCAGCAGCTTGGCCCCTCGGTCCAACAATGAGCAGTTCTTC. Supplemented by reference TRBV5-1 and TRBJ2-1, the full variable domain reads KAGVTQTPRYLIKTRGQQVTLSCSPISGHRSVSWYQQTPGQGLQFLFEYFSETQRNKGNFPGRFSGRQFSNSRSEMNVSTLELGDSALYLCASSLAPRSNNEQFFGPGTRLTVL.

This clonotype was counted a few times. This chain joins TRBV2 and TRBJ2-3; no reliable D call. CDR3 length: 12 amino acids. V was shortened by 6 bases and J by 5 bases, with 9 bases between the two germline ends. Germline V gives CDR1 SNHLY, CDR2 FYNNEI. The CDR3 is CASSKEKDTQYF. CDR3 nucleotide sequence: TGTGCCAGCAGCAAGGAAAAAGATACGCAGTATTTT.

This clonotype has a handful of counts. The gene calls are TRBV20-1 and TRBJ2-4; possibly TRBD1 or TRBD2 for D (5 bases each). The CDR3 has 14 residues. V was shortened by 6 bases and J by 2 bases, with 14 bases between the two germline ends. Germline V gene data show CDR1 as DFQATT and CDR2 as SNEGSKA (reference sequence). The CDR3 reads CSAHRGEPKNIQYF. CDR3 coding DNA: TGCAGTGCCCACCGAGGGGAACCCAAAAACATTCAGTACTTC.

The V gene is TRBV20-1, the J gene TRBJ2-7, with TRBD2 matching 13 bases. CDR1 and CDR2 from the germline V gene are DFQATT and SNEGSKA (reference sequence). This CDR3 is 15 amino acids long. J lost 4 bases, V lost 3 bases, and 6 bases had no gene match. The CDR3 sequence: CSASATSGRGYEQYF. The CDR3, as DNA: TGCAGTGCTAGCGCCACTAGCGGGAGGGGTTACGAGCAGTACTTC.

This clonotype was observed a handful of times. DNA of the CDR3: TGTGCCAGCAGTTTAATAGGTTATGGCTACACCTTC. It encodes CASSLIGYGYTF. V is TRBV28 and J is TRBJ1-2; D ambiguous. Per germline, CDR1 MDHEN and CDR2 SYDVKM. The CDR3 contains 12 residues. Trimming removed 2 bases at V and 5 bases at J, with 6 bases between.

The chain links TRBV7-2 to TRBJ1-1; D unclear. Germline-derived CDR1 and CDR2 are SGHTA and FQGNSA. CDR3 length equals 13 residues. V lost 0 bases and J 7 bases, leaving 9 bases between the germline ends. The CDR3 region has the DNA TGTGCCAGCAGCTTAGCGACCACGTTTGAAGCTTTCTTT. Its protein is CASSLATTFEAFF.

The chain employs TRBV5-1 and TRBJ2-5; D might be TRBD1 (6 bases). Trimming removed 4 bases at V and 7 bases at J, with 17 bases between. CDR3 length: 14 residues. Germline CDR1 SGHRS, CDR2 YFSETQ. The chain's CDR3 is CASSPSTGKRTQYF. CDR3 bases: TGCGCCAGCAGCCCTAGTACAGGGAAGCGGACCCAGTACTTC.

This clonotype was counted at least ten times. The chain recombines TRBV19 with TRBJ2-6, with D perhaps TRBD1 (6 bases). The germline gives CDR1 LNHDA, CDR2 SQIVND (reference sequence). The CDR3 is 15 residues long. Trimming stripped 6 bases from V and 3 bases from J, with 12 bases between. CDR3 sequence: CASRETGHGANVLTF. For the CDR3, the DNA is TGTGCCAGTAGAGAAACAGGGCATGGGGCCAACGTCCTGACTTTC.

This clonotype showed up many times. This chain connects TRBV5-6 to TRBJ1-1, with 8 positions matching TRBD1. Germline V gives CDR1 SGHDT, CDR2 YYEEEE. This CDR3 is built from 15 residues. V gave up 4 bases and J gave up 0 bases; unmatched junction bases: 5. The CDR3 DNA reads as TGTGCCAGCAGCCCGCGACAGGGGTTGAACACTGAAGCTTTCTTT. Protein sequence: CASSPRQGLNTEAFF.

This clonotype was counted many times. The J gene is TRBJ1-1, the V gene TRBV28, with TRBD1 matching over 10 bases. CDR1 and CDR2 from the germline V gene are MDHEN and SYDVKM. The CDR3 spans 16 residues. The V gene end was trimmed by 3 bases and the J gene end by 5 bases; junction bases not matched to a gene: 9. CDR3 amino acids: CASSLGQGWYLTEAFF. The CDR3 bases are TGTGCCAGCAGTTTGGGACAGGGGTGGTATCTAACTGAAGCTTTCTTT.

V is TRBV24-1 and J is TRBJ2-1, with 7 nucleotides matching TRBD2. With 6 bases clipped from V and 5 bases from J, the junction kept 9 bases outside the gene matches. CDR1 is KGHDR and CDR2 is SFDVKD in the germline V gene. The CDR3 extends over 15 amino acids. The CDR3 DNA reads as TGTGCCACCAGTACAGCGGGATTCTACCACAATGAGCAGTTCTTC. This encodes CATSTAGFYHNEQFF.

The table lists this clonotype with many counts. This chain joins TRBV27 and TRBJ2-4; D is ambiguous. V lost 5 bases and J 0 bases, leaving 11 bases between the germline ends. The CDR3 loop spans 15 amino acids. Germline V gene lookup returns CDR1 MNHEY and CDR2 SMNVEV (reference sequence). The CDR3 coding sequence is TGTGCCAGCAGTCGTGACGGCATAGCCAAAAACATTCAGTACTTC. As protein: CASSRDGIAKNIQYF.

At least ten counts were recorded for this clonotype. The chain uses TRBV24-1 and TRBJ2-7; D is uncertain. The CDR3 is made up of 16 amino acids. CDR1 and CDR2 (germline): KGHDR, SFDVKD. Trimming took off 4 bases at V and 3 bases at J, with 18 bases between the two ends. Written as DNA, the CDR3 is TGTGCCACCAGTGACGGAGCATCCCATAAACTCTACGAGCAGTACTTC. Amino acid sequence: CATSDGASHKLYEQYF.

This clonotype has more than one count but fewer than ten. The chain joins TRBV29-1 to TRBJ1-1, with 7 bases lining up with TRBD1. This CDR3 is 15 amino acids long. Germline-derived CDR1 and CDR2 are SQVTM and ANQGSEA. With V trimmed by 6 bases and J by 5 bases, 15 bases remained unmatched. DNA of the CDR3: TGCAGCGTCCCCAATCCCCAGGGGGTGAGTACTGAAGCTTTCTTT. Translation gives CSVPNPQGVSTEAFF.

The V call is TRBV7-8, the J call TRBJ2-5; 7 nucleotides line up with TRBD1. Trimming cost V 4 bases and J 5 bases; bases outside gene matches: 7. The CDR3 consists of 14 residues. Germline V CDR1 and CDR2: SGHVS, FQNEAQ. The CDR3 reads CASSSDRVLETQYF. The DNA of the CDR3 is TGTGCCAGCAGCTCTGACAGGGTTTTGGAGACCCAGTACTTC.

This clonotype was counted many times. The chain has TRBV2 and TRBJ1-5; D is possibly TRBD1 (6 bases). V shed 4 bases and J shed 5 bases, with 12 bases lying between them. This CDR3 region has 14 residues. Germline V gives CDR1 SNHLY, CDR2 FYNNEI. The CDR3 nucleotides read TGTGCCAGCAGTGCAGAAGGGGGGGATCAGCCCCAGCATTTT. Translated, it gives CASSAEGGDQPQHF. Drawing the rest from reference TRBV2 and TRBJ1-5, the complete variable domain is EPEVTQTPSHQVTQMGQEVILRCVPISNHLYFYWYRQILGQKVEFLVSFYNNEISEKSEIFDDQFSVERPDGSNFTLKIRSTKLEDSAMYFCASSAEGGDQPQHFGDGTRLSIL.

The table lists this clonotype with many counts. The V gene is TRBV18, the J gene TRBJ1-1, with TRBD1 matching over 10 bases. Germline trimming cut 3 bases from V and 5 bases from J; bases unmatched to any gene: 6. CDR1 and CDR2 from the germline V gene are KGHSH and LQKENI. CDR3 length equals 15 residues. The CDR3 nucleotides read TGTGCCAGCTCACCTGGACAGGGGGTTATGACTGAAGCTTTCTTT. Its protein product is CASSPGQGVMTEAFF.

On this clonotype itself: A much larger clone lies a single base off, so this may be a read error. V gene TRBV21-1 combines with J gene TRBJ2-3; whether TRBD1, the table's D call, matches the DNA was not checked. TRBV21-1 is flagged as a pseudogene. This CDR3 has 17 residues. CDR3 region: CASNKKGDGNGTDTQYF. CDR3 coding DNA: TGTGCCAGCAACAAAAAGGGGGACGGCAACGGGACAGATACGCAGTATTTT.

This clonotype was detected many times. The chain carries TRBV9 and TRBJ2-5; 7 positions agree with TRBD2. CDR1 SGDLS and CDR2 YYNGEE come from the germline V gene. V gave up 2 bases and J gave up 2 bases; unmatched junction bases: 6. This CDR3 contains 15 residues. Written as DNA, the CDR3 is TGTGCCAGCAGCGTCAGACTAGCCGGACAAGAGACCCAGTACTTC. Residues: CASSVRLAGQETQYF.

This clonotype came up a few times. The chain combines TRBV24-1 with TRBJ2-3; D is unresolved. The CDR3 runs to 15 residues. Trimming pared 3 bases from V and 4 bases from J, leaving 13 bases between. Germline CDR1 and CDR2: KGHDR and SFDVKD. CDR3 in amino acids: CATSDITSTADTQYF. DNA for the CDR3: TGTGCCACCAGTGATATTACCTCGACTGCAGATACGCAGTATTTT.

The rearrangement uses TRBV7-2 and TRBJ2-7; 9 bases map to TRBD1. This CDR3 is built from 18 residues. V trimming: 1 base; J trimming: 5 bases; junction bases outside the gene matches: 15. Germline lookup yields CDR1 SGHTA and CDR2 FQGNSA. This CDR3 is CASSLGPGRGDRADEQYF. The CDR3 nucleotides are TGTGCCAGCAGCTTAGGGCCGGGGCGCGGGGACAGGGCGGACGAGCAGTACTTC.

The rearrangement joins TRBV7-6 to TRBJ1-1; 8 bases align to TRBD1. The trim removed 2 bases at V and 3 bases at J, leaving 5 bases unmatched. Germline V lookup: CDR1 SGHVS, CDR2 FNYEAQ. The CDR3 extends over 15 amino acids. CDR3 protein: CASSLHRGRDTEAFF. The CDR3 DNA is TGTGCCAGCAGCTTACACAGGGGGAGGGACACTGAAGCTTTCTTT. Full variable domain (missing parts from reference TRBV7-6 and TRBJ1-1): GAGVSQSPRYKVTKRGQDVALRCDPISGHVSLYWYRQALGQGPEFLTYFNYEAQQDKSGLPNDRFSAERPEGSISTLTIQRTEQRDSAMYRCASSLHRGRDTEAFFGQGTRLTVV.

A few counts support this clonotype. The rearrangement joins TRBV7-9 to TRBJ1-2; D might be TRBD1 (6 bases). Germline V lookup: CDR1 SEHNR, CDR2 FQNEAQ (reference sequence). CDR3 length equals 14 residues. Trimming took off 7 bases at V and 4 bases at J, with 16 bases between the two ends. The CDR3 loop is CASTPQGPSYGYTF. The CDR3 nucleotides are TGTGCCAGCACCCCTCAGGGGCCATCCTATGGCTACACCTTC.

This clonotype has at least ten counts. V and J are TRBV27 and TRBJ2-3; maybe TRBD2 (6 bases). Germline lookup yields CDR1 MNHEY and CDR2 SMNVEV (reference sequence). Trimming pared 4 bases from V and 1 base from J, leaving 12 bases between. The CDR3 length is 15 residues. In nucleotides, the CDR3 is TGTGCCAGCAGTTCTCCGGGACTTCGCACAGATACGCAGTATTTT. This encodes CASSSPGLRTDTQYF.

This clonotype was observed at least ten times. V usage is TRBV29-1 and J usage is TRBJ1-3; D remains ambiguous. The germline V gene encodes CDR1 SQVTM and CDR2 ANQGSEA. The germline V and J ends were trimmed by 6 bases and 0 bases, with 12 bases remaining between them. The CDR3 contains 14 residues. The CDR3 nucleotides are TGCAGCGTCCGCCCGGGGAGCTCTGGAAACACCATATATTTT. Its protein is CSVRPGSSGNTIYF.